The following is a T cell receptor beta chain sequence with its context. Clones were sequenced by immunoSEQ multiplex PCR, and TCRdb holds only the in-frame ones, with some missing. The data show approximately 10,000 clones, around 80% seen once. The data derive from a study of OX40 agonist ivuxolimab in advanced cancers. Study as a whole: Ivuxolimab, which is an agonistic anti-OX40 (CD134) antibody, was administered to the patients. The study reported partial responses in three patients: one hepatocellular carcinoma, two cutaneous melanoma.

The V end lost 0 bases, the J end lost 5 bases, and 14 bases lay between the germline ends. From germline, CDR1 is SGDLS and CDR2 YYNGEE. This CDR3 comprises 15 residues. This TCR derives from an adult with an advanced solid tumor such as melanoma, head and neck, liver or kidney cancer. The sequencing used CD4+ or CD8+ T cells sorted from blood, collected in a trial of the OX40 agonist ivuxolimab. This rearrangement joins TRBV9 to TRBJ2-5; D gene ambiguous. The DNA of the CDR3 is TGTGCCAGCAGCGTAGTAGTAGGACCCATTGAGACCCAGTACTTC. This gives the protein CASSVVVGPIETQYF.